This T cell receptor beta chain was retrieved from a study of T cell responses to AZD1222 COVID-19 vaccine. In the study overall: Pooled in the analysis were second doses at about 4 or about 12 weeks.

Study findings and constraints: Clonal diversity was possibly underestimated, and the donors were mostly white British, with more females. CD4 TCRs covered the whole spike, strongest at regions 160-218 and 743-854. Baseline serostatus was positive in only a handful of AZD1222 recipients.

Measured with immunoSEQ multiplex PCR; TCRdb has only the in-frame clones, and not every one. The sample carries approximately 120,000 clones, over 75% recorded once. Germline loops: CDR1 SGHVS, CDR2 FQNEAQ. J was trimmed by 5 bases and V by 1 base; bases with no gene match: 6. The CDR3 sequence is 16 residues long. Comments on this clone: Its specificity is unknown.

V gene TRBV7-8 combines with J gene TRBJ2-2, with TRBD1 identical over 8 bases. The sequence was obtained from an adult in good health. The material sequenced was peripheral blood, taken on day 0 of AZD1222 vaccination. This CDR3 reads CASSLGQGARTGELFF. CDR3 nucleotides: TGTGCCAGCAGCTTAGGGCAGGGGGCGCGAACCGGGGAGCTGTTTTTT. The full variable domain, completed using reference TRBV7-8 and TRBJ2-2, is GAGVSQSPRYKVAKRGQDVALRCDPISGHVSLFWYQQALGQGPEFLTYFQNEAQLDKSGLPSDRFFAERPEGSVSTLKIQRTQQEDSAVYLCASSLGQGARTGELFFGEGSRLTVL.